The 28 T cell receptor beta chains below come from one sample, sequenced in a study of CD8 T cells in ankylosing spondylitis. Study-wide results and limits: Blood from ankylosing spondylitis patients appeared to carry a characteristic roughly eight-variant TCR beta motif.

TCRdb re-called the 5' RACE reads through MiXCR, storing one row per CDR3 protein. Altogether just under 550,000 distinct CDR3 sequences are present, 10% to 15% being singletons, with the ten largest covering 6.8%. The antigens these receptors bind are not known. Sequences were obtained from blood, either unsorted or a sorted T cell fraction (not recorded which). The receptors derive from a male donor with ankylosing spondylitis.

A few counts support this clonotype. The chain links TRBV19 to TRBJ2-5; D might be TRBD2 (6 bases). This CDR3 has 15 residues. Per germline, CDR1 LNHDA and CDR2 SQIVND (reference sequence). V lost 3 bases and J lost 2, with 13 bases in between. The CDR3 sequence is CASSIGDREQETQYF. The CDR3 nucleotides are TGTGCCAGTAGTATTGGGGATCGGGAGCAAGAGACCCAGTACTTC.

This clonotype came up a few times. CDR3 sequence: CASYPGQGRETEAFF. CDR3 sequence (DNA): TGTGCCAGCTACCCCGGGCAGGGTAGGGAAACTGAAGCTTTCTTT. V and J are TRBV6-1 and TRBJ1-1; D is possibly TRBD1 (5 bases). The CDR3 has 15 residues. CDR1 and CDR2 from the germline V gene are MNHNS and SASEGT. Trimming took 8 bases from V and 5 from J, leaving 21 bases between them.

The rearrangement links TRBV5-1 to TRBJ2-3; D remains unclear. The CDR3 extends over 14 amino acids. Germline V lookup: CDR1 SGHRS, CDR2 YFSETQ. Trimming removed 0 bases at V and 5 bases at J, with 10 bases between. CDR3 amino acids: CASSLEPREDTQYF. The CDR3 coding sequence is TGCGCCAGCAGCTTGGAGCCTAGGGAAGATACGCAGTATTTT.

This sequence joins TRBV6-1 and TRBJ1-2; 10 bases line up with TRBD1. The germline CDR1 and CDR2 sequences are MNHNS and SASEGT. This CDR3 has 16 residues. The V and J ends lost 4 bases and 8 bases, in that order; junction bases with no gene match: 13. DNA for the CDR3: TGTGCCAGCAGTGCGTACAGGGGGGGACAGGGGACCGGCTACACCTTC. Amino acids: CASSAYRGGQGTGYTF.

The chain joins TRBV6-2 or TRBV6-3 to TRBJ2-5; D is unresolved. V was cut by 8 bases and J by 7 bases, with 5 bases left in between. Germline lookup yields CDR1 MNHEY and CDR2 SVGEGT. This CDR3 is built from 9 residues. The CDR3 is CASDGTQYF. In nucleotides, the CDR3 is TGTGCCAGCGATGGGACCCAGTACTTC.

This clonotype turned up a few times. This sequence joins TRBV7-9 and TRBJ1-5; 7 bases are a match to TRBD1. Germline-derived CDR1 and CDR2 are SEHNR and FQNEAQ (reference sequence). V lost 5 bases and J lost 4; bases outside the gene matches: 8. The CDR3 runs to 15 residues. This CDR3 reads CASSPTGQTNQPQHF. CDR3 bases: TGTGCCAGCAGCCCAACGGGACAGACGAATCAGCCCCAGCATTTT. The full variable domain, in which reference TRBV7-9 and TRBJ1-5 provide the parts outside the CDR3, is DTGVSQNPRHKITKRGQNVTFRCDPISEHNRLYWYRQTLGQGPEFLTYFQNEAQLEKSRLLSDRFSAERPKGSFSTLEIQRTEQGDSAMYLCASSPTGQTNQPQHFGDGTRLSIL.

The chain uses TRBV12-3 or TRBV12-4 and TRBJ2-3; 7 bases map to TRBD1. With V trimmed by 10 bases and J by 0 bases, 7 bases remained unmatched. The CDR3 spans 14 residues. CDR3 bases: TGTGCCACCACGCGACAGGGAAGCACAGATACGCAGTATTTT. Residues: CATTRQGSTDTQYF.

This clonotype turned up a few times. CDR3 coding DNA: TGTGCCAGCAGCTTAGGCACTTTGAACACCGGGGAGCTGTTTTTT. Protein product: CASSLGTLNTGELFF. The chain has TRBV7-2 and TRBJ2-2; D gene unclear. Looked up from germline, CDR1 is SGHTA and CDR2 is FQGNSA. Trimming took 1 base from V and 1 from J, leaving 7 bases between them. This CDR3 comprises 15 residues.

This clonotype has only a few counts. The rearrangement links TRBV25-1 to TRBJ2-1; possibly TRBD2 for D (6 bases). The germline CDR1 and CDR2 sequences are MGHDK and SYGVNS. This CDR3 has 16 residues. The V gene lost 1 base and the J gene lost 2 bases, with 12 bases spanning the gap. The chain's CDR3 is CASSELGGGTYNEQFF. For the CDR3, the DNA is TGTGCCAGCAGTGAATTGGGGGGAGGTACCTACAATGAGCAGTTCTTC.

This sequence joins TRBV10-3 and TRBJ2-6; either TRBD1 or TRBD2 may fit D (5 bases each). The CDR3 loop spans 15 amino acids. CDR1 is ENHRY and CDR2 is SYGVKD in the germline V gene. Deletions cut 7 bases from V and 4 bases from J, with 14 bases between. The CDR3 sequence: CAITPGGEGANVLTF. CDR3 sequence (DNA): TGTGCCATCACCCCTGGGGGTGAGGGGGCCAACGTCCTGACTTTC.

The chain couples TRBV7-9 to TRBJ2-7; D assignment may be TRBD1 or TRBD2 (6 bases each). CDR3 size: 13 residues. V was shortened by 5 bases and J by 5 bases, with 13 bases between the two germline ends. Germline lookup yields CDR1 SEHNR and CDR2 FQNEAQ (reference sequence). The CDR3 DNA reads TGTGCCAGCAGCCCGATGGGGGGCCACGAGCAGTACGTC. Translation gives CASSPMGGHEQYV.

The rearrangement uses TRBV25-1 and TRBJ2-5, with 7 bases aligning to TRBD1. This CDR3 has 17 amino acids. The junction had 7 bases not matched to a gene; V was cut back by 0 bases and J by 0 bases. Germline V lookup: CDR1 MGHDK, CDR2 SYGVNS. The CDR3, as DNA: TGTGCCAGCAGTGAATATAGCCCGACAGGGTACCAAGAGACCCAGTACTTC. Translation gives CASSEYSPTGYQETQYF.

Only a few counts were recorded for this clonotype. The chain has TRBV20-1 and TRBJ2-3, with a tentative D call TRBD1 (6 bases). The V gene lost 2 bases and the J gene lost 2 bases, with 14 bases spanning the gap. Germline loops: CDR1 DFQATT, CDR2 SNEGSKA (reference sequence). The CDR3 length is 15 residues. The CDR3 DNA reads as TGCAGTGCTAGACGAGTACAGGGATTCACAGATACGCAGTATTTT. Its protein is CSARRVQGFTDTQYF.

This clonotype came up a few times. The rearrangement links TRBV6-2 or TRBV6-3 to TRBJ2-2; tentatively, D is TRBD2 (6 bases). This CDR3 has 15 amino acids. V was pared by 2 bases and J by 3 bases, with 10 bases between. From germline, CDR1 is MNHEY and CDR2 SVGEGT. The CDR3 loop is CASSYRLVDTGELFF. The CDR3 nucleotides read TGTGCCAGCAGTTACCGACTAGTCGACACCGGGGAGCTGTTTTTT.

This chain links TRBV5-5 with TRBJ2-7; TRBD1 matches 8 bases. The junction had 7 bases not matched to a gene; V was cut back by 4 bases and J by 4 bases. This CDR3 is 14 amino acids long. Germline loops: CDR1 SGHKS, CDR2 YYEKEE (reference sequence). The CDR3, as DNA: TGTGCCAGCAGCGCGGACAGGGTTCGATACGAGCAGTACGTC. Translated, it gives CASSADRVRYEQYV.

This chain uses TRBV24-1 with TRBJ2-5; tentatively, D is TRBD1 or TRBD2 (5 bases each). The germline V gene encodes CDR1 KGHDR and CDR2 SFDVKD. The V end lost 2 bases, the J end lost 6 bases, and 15 bases lay between the germline ends. CDR3 size: 15 residues. The CDR3 sequence is CATSDSGTRAQTQYF. As DNA, the CDR3 is TGTGCCACCAGTGATTCCGGGACCAGAGCCCAGACCCAGTACTTC.

This clonotype was seen a few times. The rearrangement links TRBV7-2 to TRBJ1-3, with 8 bases aligning to TRBD1. Germline V lookup: CDR1 SGHTA, CDR2 FQGNSA. The CDR3 loop spans 15 amino acids. Trimming removed 3 bases from V and 3 bases from J; junction bases left unmatched: 4. CDR3 loop: CASSLQGAFGNTIYF. CDR3 sequence (DNA): TGTGCCAGCAGCTTGCAGGGGGCTTTTGGAAACACCATATATTTT.

This clonotype showed up many times. The rearrangement joins TRBV7-2 to TRBJ2-1, with 8 bases fitting TRBD2. V lost 2 bases and J lost 5; bases outside the gene matches: 5. The CDR3 runs 15 residues. Germline CDR1 SGHTA, CDR2 FQGNSA. This CDR3 is CASSLMREVNNEQFF. The CDR3, as DNA: TGTGCCAGCAGCTTAATGCGGGAGGTGAACAATGAGCAGTTCTTC.

This chain joins TRBV25-1 and TRBJ1-1; TRBD1 matches at 7 bases. Germline values: CDR1 MGHDK, CDR2 SYGVNS. The V segment lost 4 bases and the J segment 6 bases; nucleotides outside the gene matches: 2. The CDR3 has 12 amino acids. DNA of the CDR3: TGTGCCAGCAGTGTTACAGGGGCTGAAGCTTTCTTT. Translation: CASSVTGAEAFF.

The V call is TRBV5-1, the J call TRBJ2-7; weak D call: TRBD1 (6 bases). The CDR3 runs to 15 residues. The V end was cut by 0 bases, the J end by 2 bases, with 12 bases between. CDR1 is SGHRS and CDR2 is YFSETQ in the germline V gene. The CDR3 is CASSLAVGGTYEQYV. The CDR3 DNA is TGCGCCAGCAGCTTGGCGGTAGGGGGTACCTACGAGCAGTACGTC.

This clonotype was seen at least ten times. V and J are TRBV5-1 and TRBJ1-1; 9 bases align to TRBD1. J was trimmed by 6 bases and V by 7 bases; bases with no gene match: 7. Germline-derived CDR1 and CDR2 are SGHRS and YFSETQ. CDR3 length equals 13 residues. CDR3 DNA: TGCGCCAGCCGTTGGACAGGGGCGGCTGAAGCTTTCTTT. Protein sequence: CASRWTGAAEAFF.

In its sample, this clonotype was seen a few times. The V gene is TRBV5-1, the J gene TRBJ1-4; D remains unclear. This CDR3 comprises 15 residues. Looked up from germline, CDR1 is SGHRS and CDR2 is YFSETQ. Trimming took 0 bases from V and 6 from J, leaving 12 bases between them. The CDR3 sequence: CASSLAPGVDEKLFF. The CDR3 DNA follows: TGCGCCAGCAGCTTGGCCCCGGGAGTTGATGAAAAACTGTTTTTT.

This clonotype was detected only a few times. The CDR3 spells CASRENSGSSYNEQFF. The CDR3 coding sequence is TGCGCCAGCCGAGAAAATAGCGGGAGCTCCTACAATGAGCAGTTCTTC. The chain recombines TRBV5-1 with TRBJ2-1, with 9 nucleotides matching TRBD2. The J segment lost 0 bases and the V segment lost 7 bases, leaving 8 bases of the junction unmatched. This CDR3 comprises 16 residues. Germline V gene data show CDR1 as SGHRS and CDR2 as YFSETQ.

The J gene is TRBJ2-1, the V gene TRBV7-7; perhaps D is TRBD1 or TRBD2 (5 bases each). The V and J ends lost 5 bases and 12 bases respectively, with 17 bases between them. Germline V lookup: CDR1 SSHAT, CDR2 FNYEAQ (reference sequence). The length of the CDR3 is 13 residues. The CDR3 DNA reads TGTGCCAGCAGCCGAGGGGACGGGGATGGGCAGTTCTTC. Translating it yields CASSRGDGDGQFF.

This clonotype appeared many times. CDR3 sequence reads: CASSYNEGSSTDTQYF. The DNA for the CDR3 is TGTGCCAGCAGCTATAACGAGGGGTCTAGCACAGATACGCAGTATTTT. The V and J genes are TRBV5-6 and TRBJ2-3; D might be TRBD1 or TRBD2, each matching 5 bases. Germline V gene lookup returns CDR1 SGHDT and CDR2 YYEEEE. V lost 3 bases and J lost 0, with 14 bases in between. CDR3 length equals 16 residues.

The V gene is TRBV30, the J gene TRBJ2-5; D is undetermined. The CDR3 has 12 amino acids. The V and J ends lost 4 bases and 1 base respectively, with 7 bases between them. Germline V gives CDR1 GTSNPN, CDR2 SVGIG (reference sequence). In nucleotides, the CDR3 is TGTGCCTGGAAACAGATCCAAGAGACCCAGTACTTC. Translated, it gives CAWKQIQETQYF.

This clonotype has just a few counts. The chain employs TRBV12-3 or TRBV12-4 and TRBJ1-5; D is undetermined. The CDR3 runs to 14 residues. The V end was cut by 2 bases, the J end by 2 bases, with 7 bases between. The CDR3 reads CASSLSMGNQPQHF. In DNA, the CDR3 is TGTGCCAGCAGTTTAAGTATGGGCAATCAGCCCCAGCATTTT.

This clonotype has only a few counts. The chain uses TRBV6-5 and TRBJ2-2, with D maybe TRBD2 (6 bases). This CDR3 region has 15 residues. From germline, CDR1 is MNHEY and CDR2 SVGAGI. The V end was cut by 0 bases, the J end by 3 bases, with 8 bases between. This CDR3 is CASSYSREDTGELFF. CDR3 DNA sequence: TGTGCCAGCAGTTACTCGAGGGAGGACACCGGGGAGCTGTTTTTT.